A selection of T cell receptor beta chains follows, all from one sample in a study of blood T cell repertoires in COVID-19. Using immunoSEQ multiplex PCR, the repertoire was profiled, and TCRdb retains in-frame clones only, with some absent. This table has 250,000 to 350,000 clones, roughly 90% appearing once. Sequencing used peripheral blood. The receptors were sampled from a woman aged 60-75 years with acute or convalescent COVID-19. Both conserved end residues are part of each CDR3. D genes are given only for firm matches. Clone size is not always given. Where it is, it says once, few, many or a class for expanded clones.

CDR3 length,J gene,D gene,clone size,V gene,CDR3 DNA,CDR3 protein
16,TRBJ1-1,TRBD1,.,TRBV7-9,TGTGCCAGCAGCTCAAGGGGATCGGGACAGGGCTTTGAAGCTTTCTTT,CASSSRGSGQGFEAFF
15,TRBJ1-1,TRBD1,.,TRBV19,TGTGCCAGTAGTTATACAGGGGCCTCTAACACTGAAGCTTTCTTT,CASSYTGASNTEAFF
13,TRBJ2-5,TRBD1,.,TRBV5-1,TGCGCCAGCAGCGTCGGACAGGGGGAGACCCAGTACTTC,CASSVGQGETQYF
15,TRBJ2-3,TRBD1,.,TRBV11-3,TGTGCCAGCAGCGCATGGGACAGAGACACAGATACGCAGTATTTT,CASSAWDRDTDTQYF
14,TRBJ2-4,.,.,TRBV7-9,TGTGCCAGCAGCTTAGCCGGGACATCGGACATTCAGTACTTC,CASSLAGTSDIQYF
13,TRBJ2-2,TRBD2,once,TRBV6-5,TGTGCCAGCGGTAGCGGGACTAACGGCGAGCTGTTTTTT,CASGSGTNGELFF
16,TRBJ2-5,TRBD1,.,TRBV27,TGTGCCAGCAGTTTATCGCGGGGGGACAGGGGAGAGACCCAGTACTTC,CASSLSRGDRGETQYF
14,TRBJ1-6,.,.,TRBV5-4,TGTGCCAGCAGCTTGCAGGGTGTAATTTCACCCCTCCACTTT,CASSLQGVISPLHF
13,TRBJ2-1,.,.,TRBV29-1,TGCAGCGTTGGGGGCGTAGGGAACAATGAGCAGTTCTTC,CSVGGVGNNEQFF
13,TRBJ2-7,.,.,TRBV11-1,TGTGCCACTTCGCAGGGCCCCCCCTACGAGCAGTACTTC,CATSQGPPYEQYF
16,TRBJ2-5,.,.,TRBV27,TGTGCCAGCAGTCCCGGCGTTGGGGGGGCGGGGGAGACCCAGTACTTC,CASSPGVGGAGETQYF
13,TRBJ2-5,.,few,TRBV9,TGTGCCAGCAGTTCCGTTTTCGGGGAGACCCAGTACTTC,CASSSVFGETQYF
16,TRBJ1-2,TRBD1,.,TRBV10-3,TGTGCCATCACAAAACTTCCGGGACAGGGGATTGAAGGCTACACCTTC,CAITKLPGQGIEGYTF
15,TRBJ1-2,.,.,TRBV9,TGTGCCAGCAGCGCCCGGGGGTCCCTTAACTATGGCTACACCTTC,CASSARGSLNYGYTF
14,TRBJ1-2,.,.,TRBV28,TGTGCCAGCAGCCCGGGGGAGGTTGTCTATGGCTACACCTTC,CASSPGEVVYGYTF
13,TRBJ2-1,.,.,TRBV19,TGTGCCAGTAGTATAGCCCTAGTGAATGAGCAGTTCTTC,CASSIALVNEQFF
12,TRBJ2-7,.,.,TRBV12-3/TRBV12-4,TGTGCCAGCAGTCCTAGACCCGGGGAGCAGTACTTC,CASSPRPGEQYF
15,TRBJ2-1,TRBD2,.,TRBV27,TGTGCCAGCAACGGGGCTAGCGGTAACTACAATGAGCAGTTCTTC,CASNGASGNYNEQFF
16,TRBJ1-4,.,once,TRBV28,TGTGCCAGCAGGACTTCTACTGCAGGGCCATTTGAAAAACTGTTTTTT,CASRTSTAGPFEKLFF
15,TRBJ2-1,TRBD2,.,TRBV29-1,TGCAGCGTTGATAGGCCTAGCGGGAGTATGCCTGAGCAGTTCTTC,CSVDRPSGSMPEQFF
14,TRBJ1-5,.,.,TRBV7-9,TGTGCCAGCAGCACCCCCCAGGACATCGCGCCCCAGCATTTT,CASSTPQDIAPQHF
13,TRBJ2-5,.,.,TRBV27,TGTGCCAGCAGTTTCCGGGTAGGAGAGACCCAGTACTTC,CASSFRVGETQYF
16,TRBJ1-2,.,.,TRBV6-5,TGTGCCAGCAGTTACGGGGCAGGGGAGGGGCTCTATGGCTACACCTTC,CASSYGAGEGLYGYTF